This T cell receptor (beta chain) emerged from a study of cytomegalovirus exposure and HLA in healthy donors. Turning to the study itself: An early release of data contained approximately 80 million unique TCRs, which came from HLA-typed donors. Falling in the Caucasian-associated ancestry cluster were 80% to 90% of 350 to 400 genotyped donors. Whole-study findings and limits: Being productive about 87% or about 30% of the time was typical of most TCR beta V segments in an earlier analysis.

Vbeta (60) and Jbeta (13) primers were used in the PCR. TCRdb's copy holds only in-frame clones and misses some; the assay was immunoSEQ multiplex PCR. The repertoire holds around 160,000 clones, 75% to 90% seen once, with more than 1.5% in the top ten. Notes on this clone: What it recognizes is unknown.

Germline CDR1 SEHNR, CDR2 FQNEAQ (reference sequence). There are 13 residues in the CDR3. The V gene lost 2 bases and the J gene lost 8 bases, with 10 bases spanning the gap. This sequence joins TRBV7-9 and TRBJ2-1; D call uncertain. The sequencing input was PBMCs. This sequence originates from a human donor in good health. The CDR3, as DNA: TGTGCCAGCAGCTTACAAGCGTTGGATGAGCAGTTCTTC. Protein product: CASSLQALDEQFF.